This T cell receptor beta chain was identified in a study of a mutant IDH1 vaccine in newly diagnosed glioma. Study at large: The treated group averaged approximately 38 years old and was around 62% male, approximately 38% female. V12 corresponded to week 35 and V13 to week 47.

As for time point: week 35, safety follow-up. Doses of 300 ug of mutant IDH1 20-mer peptide were given with topical imiquimod. Patients in the study were vaccinated eight times, receiving shots in weeks 1, 3, 5, 7, 11, 15, 19 and 23. Every donor had a new WHO grade 3 or 4 astrocytoma that was IDH1-mutant, with loss of nuclear ATRX. The method was immunoSEQ multiplex PCR; TCRdb's version includes in-frame clones alone and lacks a portion of them. The data show 44,000 or so clones, with 81% seen just once and around 4.5% held by the top ten. The V end lost 1 base, the J end lost 3 bases, and 7 bases lay between the germline ends. The germline CDR1 and CDR2 sequences are SGHNT and YENEEA. This CDR3 spans 13 amino acids. The table lists this clone with a count of one. Its antigen remains unknown.

Specimen: PBMCs, collected from a glioma patient whose treatment included an IDH1 peptide vaccine. The chain joins TRBV11-3 to TRBJ2-7; D unresolved. This TCR was recovered from a woman aged 40 to 50 with glioma. Some clones in this sample may be carry-over from other donors' samples. CDR3 sequence reads: CASSLGEDYEQYF. The CDR3 nucleotides read TGTGCCAGCAGCTTAGGCGAAGACTACGAGCAGTACTTC.